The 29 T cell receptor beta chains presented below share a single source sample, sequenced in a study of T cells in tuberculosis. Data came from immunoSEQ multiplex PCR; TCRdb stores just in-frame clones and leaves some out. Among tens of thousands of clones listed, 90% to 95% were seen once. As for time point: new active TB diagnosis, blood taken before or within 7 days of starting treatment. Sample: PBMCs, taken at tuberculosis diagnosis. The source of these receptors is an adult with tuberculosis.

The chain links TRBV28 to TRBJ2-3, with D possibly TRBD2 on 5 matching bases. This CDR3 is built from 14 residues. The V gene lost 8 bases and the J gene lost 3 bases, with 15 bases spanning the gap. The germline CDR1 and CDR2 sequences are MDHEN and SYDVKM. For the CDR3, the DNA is TGTGCCAGCCGGACTGTGATGTCTACAGATACGCAGTATTTT. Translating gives CASRTVMSTDTQYF.

CDR3 DNA: TGTGCCAGCAGTTGGGCGAAAGCTGAAGCTTTCTTT. The encoded protein is CASSWAKAEAFF. This chain connects TRBV6-6 to TRBJ1-1; D not resolved. Looked up from germline, CDR1 is MNHNY and CDR2 is SVGAGI (reference sequence). This CDR3 has 12 residues. The V end was cut by 4 bases, the J end by 6 bases, with 9 bases between.

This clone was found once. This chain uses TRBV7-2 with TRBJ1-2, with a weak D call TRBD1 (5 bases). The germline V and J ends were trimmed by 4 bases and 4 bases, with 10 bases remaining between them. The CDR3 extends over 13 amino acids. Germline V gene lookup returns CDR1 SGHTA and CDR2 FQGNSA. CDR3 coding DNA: TGTGCCAGCAGCTCTGGGGGGTTCTATGGCTACACCTTC. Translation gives CASSSGGFYGYTF.

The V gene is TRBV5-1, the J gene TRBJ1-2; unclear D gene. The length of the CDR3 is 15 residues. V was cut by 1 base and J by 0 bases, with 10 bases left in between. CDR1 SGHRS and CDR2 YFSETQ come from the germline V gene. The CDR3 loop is CASSLNSGANYGYTF. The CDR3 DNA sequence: TGCGCCAGCAGCTTGAATTCCGGGGCTAACTATGGCTACACCTTC.

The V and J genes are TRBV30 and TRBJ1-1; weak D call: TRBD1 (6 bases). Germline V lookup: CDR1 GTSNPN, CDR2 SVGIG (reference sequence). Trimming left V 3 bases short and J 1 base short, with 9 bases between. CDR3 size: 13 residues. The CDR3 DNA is TGTGCCTGGAGGGGGACATGGAACACTGAAGCTTTCTTT. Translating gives CAWRGTWNTEAFF.

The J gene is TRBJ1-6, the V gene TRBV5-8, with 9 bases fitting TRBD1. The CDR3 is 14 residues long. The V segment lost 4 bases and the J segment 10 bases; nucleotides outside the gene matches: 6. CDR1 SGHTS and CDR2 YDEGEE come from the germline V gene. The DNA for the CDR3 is TGTGCCAGCAGCCAGGGGGGACAGGGATCACCCCTCCACTTT. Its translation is CASSQGGQGSPLHF.

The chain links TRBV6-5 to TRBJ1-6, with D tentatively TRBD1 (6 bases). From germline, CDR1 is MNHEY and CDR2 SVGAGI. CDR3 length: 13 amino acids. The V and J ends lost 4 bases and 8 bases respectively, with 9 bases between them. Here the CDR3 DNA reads TGTGCCAGCAGTTTATGGACAGATTCACCCCTCCACTTT. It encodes CASSLWTDSPLHF.

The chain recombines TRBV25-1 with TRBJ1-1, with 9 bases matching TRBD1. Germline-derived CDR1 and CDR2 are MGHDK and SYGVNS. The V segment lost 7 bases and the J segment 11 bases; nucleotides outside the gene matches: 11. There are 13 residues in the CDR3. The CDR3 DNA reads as TGTGCCAGCAAGAGCACAGGGGGCAGAGGTGCTTTCTTT. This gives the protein CASKSTGGRGAFF.

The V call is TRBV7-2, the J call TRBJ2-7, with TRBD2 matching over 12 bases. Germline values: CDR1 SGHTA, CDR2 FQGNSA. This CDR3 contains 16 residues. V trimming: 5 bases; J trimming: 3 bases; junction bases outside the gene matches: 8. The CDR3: CASSPASGRALYEQYF. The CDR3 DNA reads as TGTGCCAGCAGCCCGGCTAGCGGGAGGGCCCTCTACGAGCAGTACTTC.

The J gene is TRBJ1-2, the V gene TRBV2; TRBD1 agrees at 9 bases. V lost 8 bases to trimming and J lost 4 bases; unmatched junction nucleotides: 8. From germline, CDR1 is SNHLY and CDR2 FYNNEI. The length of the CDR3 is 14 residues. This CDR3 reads CASSGTGSSYGYTF. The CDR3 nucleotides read TGTGCCAGCTCCGGGACAGGGAGTTCCTATGGCTACACCTTC.

The CDR3 DNA reads TGTGCCAGCAGCGAAACAGGGCTGAGCTCCTACGAGCAGTACTTC. Residues: CASSETGLSSYEQYF. This chain uses TRBV28 with TRBJ2-7; a weak D match, TRBD1 (6 bases). CDR3 length: 15 residues. V lost 6 bases and J 0 bases, leaving 15 bases between the germline ends. Germline CDR1 is MDHEN and CDR2 is SYDVKM.

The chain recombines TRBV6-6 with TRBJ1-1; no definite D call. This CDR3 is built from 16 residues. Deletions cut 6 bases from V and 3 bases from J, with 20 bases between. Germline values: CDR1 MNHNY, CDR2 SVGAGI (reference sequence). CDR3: CASSKGGRREYTEAFF. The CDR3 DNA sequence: TGTGCCAGCAGCAAGGGTGGAAGGAGGGAGTACACTGAAGCTTTCTTT.

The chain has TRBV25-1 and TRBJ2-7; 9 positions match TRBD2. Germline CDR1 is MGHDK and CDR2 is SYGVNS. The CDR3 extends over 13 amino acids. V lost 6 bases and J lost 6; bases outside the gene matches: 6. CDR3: CASRTREGGEQYF. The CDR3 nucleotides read TGTGCCAGCAGGACGCGGGAGGGCGGCGAGCAGTACTTC.

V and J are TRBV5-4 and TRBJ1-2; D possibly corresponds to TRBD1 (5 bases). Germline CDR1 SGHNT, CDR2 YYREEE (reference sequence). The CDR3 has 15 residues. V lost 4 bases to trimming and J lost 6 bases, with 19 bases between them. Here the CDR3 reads CASSPTVGGKDGYTF. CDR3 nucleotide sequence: TGTGCCAGCAGCCCCACGGTGGGGGGAAAGGATGGCTACACCTTC.

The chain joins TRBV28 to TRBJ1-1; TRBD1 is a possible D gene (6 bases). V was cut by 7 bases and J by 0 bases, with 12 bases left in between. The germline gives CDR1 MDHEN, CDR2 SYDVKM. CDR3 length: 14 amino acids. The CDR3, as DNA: TGTGCCAGCACATCTCCAGGGGTGAACACTGAAGCTTTCTTT. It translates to CASTSPGVNTEAFF.

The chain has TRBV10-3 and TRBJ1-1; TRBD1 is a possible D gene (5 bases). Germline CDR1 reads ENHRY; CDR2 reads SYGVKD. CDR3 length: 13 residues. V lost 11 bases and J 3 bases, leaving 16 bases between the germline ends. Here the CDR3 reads CASTRDWYTEAFF. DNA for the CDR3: TGTGCCTCCACCCGGGACTGGTACACTGAAGCTTTCTTT.

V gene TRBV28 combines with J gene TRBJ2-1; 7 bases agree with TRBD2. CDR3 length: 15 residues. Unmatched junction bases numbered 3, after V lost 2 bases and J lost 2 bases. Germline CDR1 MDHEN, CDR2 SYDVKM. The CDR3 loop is CASSLASGTYNEQFF. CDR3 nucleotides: TGTGCCAGCAGTTTAGCCAGCGGGACCTACAATGAGCAGTTCTTC. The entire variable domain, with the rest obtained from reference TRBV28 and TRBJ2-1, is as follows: DVKVTQSSRYLVKRTGEKVFLECVQDMDHENMFWYRQDPGLGLRLIYFSYDVKMKEKGDIPEGYSVSREKKERFSLILESASTNQTSMYLCASSLASGTYNEQFFGPGTRLTVL.

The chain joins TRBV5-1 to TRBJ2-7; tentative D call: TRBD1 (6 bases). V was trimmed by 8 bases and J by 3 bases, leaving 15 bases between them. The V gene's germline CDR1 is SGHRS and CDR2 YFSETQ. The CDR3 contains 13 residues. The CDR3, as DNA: TGCGCCAGTAATACAGGGCCCGGCTACGAGCAGTACTTC. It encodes CASNTGPGYEQYF.

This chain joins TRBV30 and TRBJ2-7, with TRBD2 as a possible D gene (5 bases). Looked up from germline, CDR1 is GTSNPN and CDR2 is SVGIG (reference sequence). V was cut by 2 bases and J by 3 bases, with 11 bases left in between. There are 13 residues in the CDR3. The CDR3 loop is CAWSPGRDYEQYF. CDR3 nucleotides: TGTGCCTGGAGTCCCGGACGGGACTACGAGCAGTACTTC.

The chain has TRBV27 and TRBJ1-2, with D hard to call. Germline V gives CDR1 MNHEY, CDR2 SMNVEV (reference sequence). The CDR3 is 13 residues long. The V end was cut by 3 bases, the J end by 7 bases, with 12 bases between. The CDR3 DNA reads TGTGCCAGCAGTTTCAACTACGCTGGTGGCTACACCTTC. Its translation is CASSFNYAGGYTF.

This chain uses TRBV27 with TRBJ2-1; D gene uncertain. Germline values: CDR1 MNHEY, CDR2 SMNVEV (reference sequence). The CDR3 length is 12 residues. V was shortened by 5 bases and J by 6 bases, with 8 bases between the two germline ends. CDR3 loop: CASSETSNEQFF. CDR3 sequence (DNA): TGTGCCAGCAGTGAAACAAGCAATGAGCAGTTCTTC.

This chain's CDR3 is CASSLGNLNYGYTF. CDR3 in DNA: TGTGCCAGCAGTTTAGGCAACCTTAACTATGGCTACACCTTC. This chain joins TRBV28 and TRBJ1-2, with unresolved D. The V gene's germline CDR1 is MDHEN and CDR2 SYDVKM. The V gene lost 2 bases and the J gene lost 1 base, with 8 bases spanning the gap. The CDR3 is 14 amino acids.

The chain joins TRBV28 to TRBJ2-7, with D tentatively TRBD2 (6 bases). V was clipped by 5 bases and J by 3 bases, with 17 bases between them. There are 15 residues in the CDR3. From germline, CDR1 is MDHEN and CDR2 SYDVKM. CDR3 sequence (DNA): TGTGCCAGCAGTCTCCTAGCGATCCGCCTCTACGAGCAGTACTTC. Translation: CASSLLAIRLYEQYF.

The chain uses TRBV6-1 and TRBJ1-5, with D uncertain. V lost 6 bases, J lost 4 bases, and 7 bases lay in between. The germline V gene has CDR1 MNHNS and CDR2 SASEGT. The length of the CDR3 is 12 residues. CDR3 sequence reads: CASREGNQPQHF. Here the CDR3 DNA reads TGTGCCAGCAGGGAGGGAAATCAGCCCCAGCATTTT.

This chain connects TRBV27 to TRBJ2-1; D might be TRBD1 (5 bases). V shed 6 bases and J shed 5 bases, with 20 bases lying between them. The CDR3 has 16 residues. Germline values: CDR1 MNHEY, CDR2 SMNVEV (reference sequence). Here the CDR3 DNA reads TGTGCCAGCAGCCGCGACAGCAACGAGGTCCACAATGAGCAGTTCTTC. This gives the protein CASSRDSNEVHNEQFF.

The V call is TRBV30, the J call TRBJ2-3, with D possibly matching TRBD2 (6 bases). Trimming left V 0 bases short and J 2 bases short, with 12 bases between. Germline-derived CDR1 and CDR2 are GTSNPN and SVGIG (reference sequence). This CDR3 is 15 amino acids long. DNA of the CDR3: TGTGCCTGGAGTGTACCCGGGACTCACACAGATACGCAGTATTTT. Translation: CAWSVPGTHTDTQYF.

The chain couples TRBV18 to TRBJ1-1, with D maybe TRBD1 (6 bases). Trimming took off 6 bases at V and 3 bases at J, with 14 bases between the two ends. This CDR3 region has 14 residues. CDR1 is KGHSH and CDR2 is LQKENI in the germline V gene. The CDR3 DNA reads TGTGCCAGCTCGCTCGACAGGCTTTACACTGAAGCTTTCTTT. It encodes CASSLDRLYTEAFF.

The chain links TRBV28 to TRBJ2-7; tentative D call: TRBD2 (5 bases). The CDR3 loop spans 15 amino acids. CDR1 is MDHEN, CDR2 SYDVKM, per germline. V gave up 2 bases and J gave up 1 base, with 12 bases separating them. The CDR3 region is CASSLDWRVSYEQYF. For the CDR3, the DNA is TGTGCCAGCAGTTTAGACTGGCGGGTGTCCTACGAGCAGTACTTC.

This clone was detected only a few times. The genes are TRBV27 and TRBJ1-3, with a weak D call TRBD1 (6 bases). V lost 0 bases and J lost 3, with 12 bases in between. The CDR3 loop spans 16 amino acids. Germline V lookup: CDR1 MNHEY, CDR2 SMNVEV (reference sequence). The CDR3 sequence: CASSLSGGQSGNTIYF. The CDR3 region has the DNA TGTGCCAGCAGTTTATCAGGGGGTCAGAGTGGAAACACCATATATTTT.